This T cell receptor beta chain was recovered during a study of T cells after yellow fever vaccination. A universal primer site and UMIs were added as TCR cDNA was made by 5'RACE template switching. TCRdb re-called the 5' RACE reads through MiXCR, storing one row per CDR3 protein. This table has some 240,000 distinct CDR3 sequences, about 3.7% appearing once. This clonotype was obtained from a man between 18 and 35 years old who received the YFV17D yellow fever vaccine. The sequencing used PBMCs, collected 15 days after the yellow fever booster vaccination.

As DNA, the CDR3 is TGTGCCACCAGCATGTGGCTAGCGGGGGGGGAAGATACGCAGTATTTT. It yields the protein CATSMWLAGGEDTQYF. The V call is TRBV15, the J call TRBJ2-3; TRBD2 matches at 12 bases. With V trimmed by 4 bases and J by 5 bases, 7 bases remained unmatched. CDR1 LNHNV and CDR2 YYDKDF come from the germline V gene (reference sequence). This CDR3 is built from 16 residues.